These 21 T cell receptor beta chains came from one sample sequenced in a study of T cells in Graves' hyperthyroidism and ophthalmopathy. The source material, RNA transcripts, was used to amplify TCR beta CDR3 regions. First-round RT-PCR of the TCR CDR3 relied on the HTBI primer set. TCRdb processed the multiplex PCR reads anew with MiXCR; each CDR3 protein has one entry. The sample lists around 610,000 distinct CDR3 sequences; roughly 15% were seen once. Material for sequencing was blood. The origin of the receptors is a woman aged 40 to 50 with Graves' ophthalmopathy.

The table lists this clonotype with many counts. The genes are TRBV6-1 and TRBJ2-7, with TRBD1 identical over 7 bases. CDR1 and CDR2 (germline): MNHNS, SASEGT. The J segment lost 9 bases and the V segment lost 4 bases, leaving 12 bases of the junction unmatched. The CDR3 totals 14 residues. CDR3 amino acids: CASSAGQDVTGQYF. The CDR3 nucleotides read TGTGCCAGCAGTGCCGGACAGGATGTTACGGGGCAGTACTTC.

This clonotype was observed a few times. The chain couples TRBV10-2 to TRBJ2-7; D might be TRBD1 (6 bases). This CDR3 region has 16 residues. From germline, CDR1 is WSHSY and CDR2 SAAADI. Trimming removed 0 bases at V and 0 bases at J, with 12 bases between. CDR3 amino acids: CASSESLRQVSYEQYF. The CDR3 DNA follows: TGCGCCAGCAGTGAGTCCCTCCGACAGGTCTCCTACGAGCAGTACTTC.

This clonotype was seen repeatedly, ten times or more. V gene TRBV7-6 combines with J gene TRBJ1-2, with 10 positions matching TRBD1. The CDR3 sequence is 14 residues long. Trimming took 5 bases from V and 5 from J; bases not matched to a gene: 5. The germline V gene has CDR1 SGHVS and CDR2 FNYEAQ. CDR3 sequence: CASSPGDRGYGYTF. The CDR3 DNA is TGTGCCAGCAGCCCCGGGGACAGGGGTTATGGCTACACCTTC.

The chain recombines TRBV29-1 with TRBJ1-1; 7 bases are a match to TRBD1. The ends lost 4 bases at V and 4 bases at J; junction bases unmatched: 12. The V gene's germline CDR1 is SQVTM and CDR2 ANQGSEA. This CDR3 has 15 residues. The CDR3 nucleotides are TGCAGCGTTGTTTATCGTTCAGGGACAGCCACTGAAGCTTTCTTT. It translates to CSVVYRSGTATEAFF.

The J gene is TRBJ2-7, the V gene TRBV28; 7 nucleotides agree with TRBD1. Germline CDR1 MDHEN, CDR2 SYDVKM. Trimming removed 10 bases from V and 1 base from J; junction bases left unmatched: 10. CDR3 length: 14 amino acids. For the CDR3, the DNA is TGTGCCATCCGGCCACCAGGGGGTTCCTACGAGCAGTACTTC. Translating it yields CAIRPPGGSYEQYF.

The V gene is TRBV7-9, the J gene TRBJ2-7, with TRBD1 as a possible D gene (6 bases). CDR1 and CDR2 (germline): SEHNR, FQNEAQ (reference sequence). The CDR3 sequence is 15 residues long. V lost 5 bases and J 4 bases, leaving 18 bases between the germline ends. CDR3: CASSGTGTSLYEQYF. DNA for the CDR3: TGTGCCAGCAGCGGAACCGGGACATCCTTATACGAGCAGTACTTC.

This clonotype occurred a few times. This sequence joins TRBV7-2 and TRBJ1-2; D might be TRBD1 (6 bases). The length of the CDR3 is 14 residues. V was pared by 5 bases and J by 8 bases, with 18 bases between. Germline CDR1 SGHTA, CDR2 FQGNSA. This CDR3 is CASSPGEGMGGYTF. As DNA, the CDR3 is TGTGCCAGCAGCCCAGGGGAGGGGATGGGGGGCTACACCTTC.

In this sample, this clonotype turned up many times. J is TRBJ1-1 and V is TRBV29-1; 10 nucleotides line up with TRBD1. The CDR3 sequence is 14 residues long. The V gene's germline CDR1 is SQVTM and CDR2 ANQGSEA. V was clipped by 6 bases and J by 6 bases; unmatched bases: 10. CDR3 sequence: CSVTGTGAASEAFF. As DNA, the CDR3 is TGCAGCGTCACCGGGACAGGGGCGGCGTCTGAAGCTTTCTTT.

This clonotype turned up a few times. This CDR3 is CASSYSKREGCREGTDTQYF. In nucleotides, the CDR3 is TGTGCCAGCAGTTACTCCAAGCGGGAGGGCTGTCGGGAGGGCACAGATACGCAGTATTTT. The rearrangement uses TRBV6-2 or TRBV6-3 and TRBJ2-3; 10 positions match TRBD2. V was clipped by 0 bases and J by 1 base; unmatched bases: 13. The germline V gene has CDR1 MNHEY and CDR2 SVGEGT. CDR3 length equals 20 residues.

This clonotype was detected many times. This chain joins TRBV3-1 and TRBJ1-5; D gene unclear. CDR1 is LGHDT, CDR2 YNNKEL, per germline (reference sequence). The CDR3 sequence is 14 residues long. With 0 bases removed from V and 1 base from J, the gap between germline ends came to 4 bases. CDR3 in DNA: TGTGCCAGCAGCCAAGATGGGAGCAATCAGCCCCAGCATTTT. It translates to CASSQDGSNQPQHF.

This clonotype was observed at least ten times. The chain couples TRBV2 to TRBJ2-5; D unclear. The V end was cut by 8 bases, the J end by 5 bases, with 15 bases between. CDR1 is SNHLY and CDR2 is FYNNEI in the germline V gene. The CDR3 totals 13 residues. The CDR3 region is CASYTLVGETQYF. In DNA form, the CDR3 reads TGTGCCAGCTACACGTTGGTAGGGGAGACCCAGTACTTC.

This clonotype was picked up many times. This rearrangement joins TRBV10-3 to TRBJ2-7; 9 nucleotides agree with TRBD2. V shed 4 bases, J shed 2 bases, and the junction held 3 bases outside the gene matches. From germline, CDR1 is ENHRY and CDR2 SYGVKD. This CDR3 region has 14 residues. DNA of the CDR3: TGTGCCATCAGTGGTAGCGGGAGCACCTACGAGCAGTACTTC. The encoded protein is CAISGSGSTYEQYF.

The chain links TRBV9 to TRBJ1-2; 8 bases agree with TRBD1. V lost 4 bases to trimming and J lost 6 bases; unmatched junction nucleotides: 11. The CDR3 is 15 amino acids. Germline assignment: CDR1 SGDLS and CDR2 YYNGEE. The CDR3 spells CASSPPDRVSDGYTF. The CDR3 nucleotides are TGTGCCAGCAGCCCCCCGGACAGGGTTTCTGATGGCTACACCTTC.

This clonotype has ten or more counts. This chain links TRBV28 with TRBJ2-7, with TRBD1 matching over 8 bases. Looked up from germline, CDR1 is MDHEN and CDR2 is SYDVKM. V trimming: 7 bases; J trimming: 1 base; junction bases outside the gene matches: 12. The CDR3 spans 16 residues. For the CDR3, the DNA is TGTGCCAGCAAACAAGCCGGGACAGGAACATCCTACGAGCAGTACTTC. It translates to CASKQAGTGTSYEQYF. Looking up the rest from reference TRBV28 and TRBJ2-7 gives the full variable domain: DVKVTQSSRYLVKRTGEKVFLECVQDMDHENMFWYRQDPGLGLRLIYFSYDVKMKEKGDIPEGYSVSREKKERFSLILESASTNQTSMYLCASKQAGTGTSYEQYFGPGTRLTVT.

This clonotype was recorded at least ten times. The CDR3: CSATASGGLETQYF. CDR3 sequence (DNA): TGCAGTGCTACGGCTAGCGGAGGTCTGGAGACCCAGTACTTC. The chain has TRBV20-1 and TRBJ2-5, with 7 bases matching TRBD2. V lost 4 bases and J lost 5; bases outside the gene matches: 10. CDR3 size: 14 residues. The germline gives CDR1 DFQATT, CDR2 SNEGSKA (reference sequence).

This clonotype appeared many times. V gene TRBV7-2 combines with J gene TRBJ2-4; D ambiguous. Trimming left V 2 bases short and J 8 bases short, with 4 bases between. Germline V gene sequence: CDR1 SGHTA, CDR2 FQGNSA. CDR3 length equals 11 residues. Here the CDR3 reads CASSLHHIQYF. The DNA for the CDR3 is TGTGCCAGCAGCTTACACCACATTCAGTACTTC. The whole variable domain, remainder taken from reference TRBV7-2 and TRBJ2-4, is GAGVSQSPSNKVTEKGKDVELRCDPISGHTALYWYRQSLGQGLEFLIYFQGNSAPDKSGLPSDRFSAERTGGSVSTLTIQRTQQEDSAVYLCASSLHHIQYFGAGTRLSVL.

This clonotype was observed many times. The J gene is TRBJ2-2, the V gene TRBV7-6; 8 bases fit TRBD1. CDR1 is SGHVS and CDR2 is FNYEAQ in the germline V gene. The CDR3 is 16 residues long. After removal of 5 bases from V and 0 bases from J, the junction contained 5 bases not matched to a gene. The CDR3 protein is CASSPRQGTNTGELFF. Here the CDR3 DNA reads TGTGCCAGCAGCCCCCGACAGGGGACGAACACCGGGGAGCTGTTTTTT. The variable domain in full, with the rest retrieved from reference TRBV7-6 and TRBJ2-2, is GAGVSQSPRYKVTKRGQDVALRCDPISGHVSLYWYRQALGQGPEFLTYFNYEAQQDKSGLPNDRFSAERPEGSISTLTIQRTEQRDSAMYRCASSPRQGTNTGELFFGEGSRLTVL.

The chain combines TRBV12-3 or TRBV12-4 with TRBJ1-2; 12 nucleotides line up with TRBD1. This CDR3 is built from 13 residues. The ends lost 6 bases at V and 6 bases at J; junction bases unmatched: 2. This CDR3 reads CASRGQGAHGYTF. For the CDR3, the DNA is TGTGCCAGCAGGGGACAGGGGGCGCATGGCTACACCTTC.

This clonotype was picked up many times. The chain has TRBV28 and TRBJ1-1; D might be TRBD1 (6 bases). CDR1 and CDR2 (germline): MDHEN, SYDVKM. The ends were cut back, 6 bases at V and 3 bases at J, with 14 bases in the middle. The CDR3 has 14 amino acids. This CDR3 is CASRDPQGHTEAFF. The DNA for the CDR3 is TGTGCCAGCAGGGACCCACAGGGACACACTGAAGCTTTCTTT.

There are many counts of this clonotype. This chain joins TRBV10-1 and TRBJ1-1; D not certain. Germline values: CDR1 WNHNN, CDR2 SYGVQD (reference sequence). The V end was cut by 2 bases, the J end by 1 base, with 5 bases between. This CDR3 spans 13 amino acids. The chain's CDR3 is CASSERPNTEAFF. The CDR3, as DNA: TGCGCCAGCAGTGAGCGGCCGAACACTGAAGCTTTCTTT.

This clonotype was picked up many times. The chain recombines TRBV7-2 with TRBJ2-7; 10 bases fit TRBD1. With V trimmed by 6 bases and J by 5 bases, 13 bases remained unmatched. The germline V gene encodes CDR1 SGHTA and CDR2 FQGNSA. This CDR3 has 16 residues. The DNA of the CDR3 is TGTGCCAGCAGATCACAAGCCGGGACAGGGGAACACGAGCAGTACTTC. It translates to CASRSQAGTGEHEQYF.